Sequencing of this T cell receptor beta chain was carried out in a study of immune cell composition in non-small cell lung cancer. Whole-study context: Most cases were lung adenocarcinoma or squamous cell carcinoma. General study results and limits: Squamous carcinomas (approximately 75%) more often had tumour-associated clones >0.5% than adenocarcinomas (approximately 35%).

Normal lung was taken at the farthest possible site, at least 3 cm from tumour. Clones were read by immunoSEQ multiplex PCR, and TCRdb kept only the in-frame ones, dropping some. Seen here are 6,500 to 8,000 clones, almost 85% observed once, and the top ten hold 12%. A word on this clone: Antigen specificity is unknown.

The J segment lost 8 bases and the V segment lost 4 bases, leaving 7 bases of the junction unmatched. CDR3 length: 13 residues. Germline V gives CDR1 SGHTA, CDR2 FQGNSA. The chain joins TRBV7-2 to TRBJ1-2; 7 bases are shared with TRBD1. The source is a human donor with non-small cell lung cancer. The sample was non-adjacent lung tissue. The CDR3 DNA is TGTGCCAGCAGCTCAGGGCAGGGGGAGGGCTACACCTTC. Its protein product is CASSSGQGEGYTF.